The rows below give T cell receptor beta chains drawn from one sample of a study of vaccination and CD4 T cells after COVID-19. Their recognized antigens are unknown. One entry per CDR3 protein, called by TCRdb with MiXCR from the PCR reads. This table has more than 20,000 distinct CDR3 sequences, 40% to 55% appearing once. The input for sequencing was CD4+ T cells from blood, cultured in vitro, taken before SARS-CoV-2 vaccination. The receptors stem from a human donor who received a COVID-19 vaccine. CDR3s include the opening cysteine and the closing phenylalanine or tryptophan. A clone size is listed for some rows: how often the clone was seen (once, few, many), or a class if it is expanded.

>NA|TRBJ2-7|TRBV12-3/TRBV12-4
CASSLDLYYEQYF
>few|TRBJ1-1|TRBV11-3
CASSLREGNTEAFF
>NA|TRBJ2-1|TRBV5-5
CASSFSGGLYNEQFF
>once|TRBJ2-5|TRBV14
CASSQFWYGLRETQYF
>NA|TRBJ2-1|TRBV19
CASSTGTSGGSEQFF
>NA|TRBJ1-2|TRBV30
CAWSNIANYGYTF
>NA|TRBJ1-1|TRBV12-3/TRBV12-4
CASTPEKGRNTEAFF
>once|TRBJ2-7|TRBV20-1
CSARLAGGAAREQYF
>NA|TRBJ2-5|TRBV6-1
CASRRAIQETQYF
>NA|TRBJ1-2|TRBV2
CASSVNLGDQGGYTF
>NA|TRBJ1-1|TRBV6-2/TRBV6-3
CASSYSARRGTEAFF
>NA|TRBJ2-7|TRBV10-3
CAISRDRGRQEQYF
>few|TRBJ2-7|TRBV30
CAWSQDGTGVFYEQYF
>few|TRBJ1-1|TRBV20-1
CSAGGDAQNTEAFF
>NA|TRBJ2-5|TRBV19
CASTVGETQYF
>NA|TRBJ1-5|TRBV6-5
CASSSDSNQPQHF
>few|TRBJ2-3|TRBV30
CACIAGSTDTQYF
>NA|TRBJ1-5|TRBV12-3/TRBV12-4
CASSRGTGDSNQPQHF
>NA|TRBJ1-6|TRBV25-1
CASSAVSYNSPLHF
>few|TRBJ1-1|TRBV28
CASRGGGSYTEAFF
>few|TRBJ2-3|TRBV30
CAWSIPTSGGADTQYF
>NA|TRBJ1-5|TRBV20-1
CSAPGQSNQPQHF
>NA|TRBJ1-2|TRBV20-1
CSARSPGGGSYGYTF
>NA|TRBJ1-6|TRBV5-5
CASSLTPLQGRWGPLHF
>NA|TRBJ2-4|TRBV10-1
CAGSLAGGLAKNIQYF
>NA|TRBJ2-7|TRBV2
CASSEGQGAAYEQYF
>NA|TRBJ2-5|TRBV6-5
CASSYRGETQYF
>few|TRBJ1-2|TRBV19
CASSTDRTKGNYGYTF
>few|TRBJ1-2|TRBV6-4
CASRSENYGYTF
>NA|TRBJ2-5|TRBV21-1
CASSKPGLAVWPKTQYF
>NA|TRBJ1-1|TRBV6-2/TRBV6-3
CASSLIYVGVENTEAFF
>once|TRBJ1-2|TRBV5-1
CASSFQEPYGYTF
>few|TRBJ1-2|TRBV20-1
CSARDGEGYGYTF
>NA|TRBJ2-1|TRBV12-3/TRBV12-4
CASSFGREQFF
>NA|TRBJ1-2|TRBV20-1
CSARDPSEVRGYGYTF
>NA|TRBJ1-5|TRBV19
CASSIGQGIRNQPQHF
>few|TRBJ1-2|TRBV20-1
CSAIGNQLNHGYTF
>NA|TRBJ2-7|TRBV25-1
CASSVQGGIYEQYF
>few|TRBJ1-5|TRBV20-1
CSASARDKFQPQHF
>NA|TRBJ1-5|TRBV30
CAWSSQGQDGQPQHF
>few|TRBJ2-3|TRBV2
CASSARTSGGPYTDTQYF
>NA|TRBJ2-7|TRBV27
CASSGSRQVYEQYF
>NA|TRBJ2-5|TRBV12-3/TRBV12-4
CVSSSGTSGGRETQYF
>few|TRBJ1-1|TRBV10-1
CASSESGQGVNTEAFF
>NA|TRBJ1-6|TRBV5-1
CASSRRDLNNSPLHF
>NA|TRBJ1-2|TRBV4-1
CASSQGVARGYGYTF
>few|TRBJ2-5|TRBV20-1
CSARDLRRGGYQETQYF
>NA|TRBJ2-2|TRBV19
CASNPSGGARNGELFF
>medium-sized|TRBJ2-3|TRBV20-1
CSARVASGSSTDTQYF
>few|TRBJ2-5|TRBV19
CASSPSKVETQYF
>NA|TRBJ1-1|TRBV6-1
CASTVRLGSGGTEAFF
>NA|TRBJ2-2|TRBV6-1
CASSRRLYTGELFF